This TCR beta chain was identified during a study of shared clonotypes between healthy human individuals (dated by TCRdb to 2019 to 2021). With regard to the full study: Three men and two women, aged 18 to 49 years, made up the cohort. Leukapheresis yielded between about 0.8 and 9.5 billion PBMCs per donor. To increase sequencing depth and limit assay-specific biases, different laboratories used diverse techniques to prepare libraries and sequence TCR repertoires. To estimate repertoire size and how much clonotype sharing occurs between individuals, the study deeply sequenced the blood TCR repertoires of several healthy adults. For each donor, three plates each were used for CD4 naive and CD4 memory, two plates were used for CD8 naive, and one plate was used for CD8 memory. The full study reports these points: Incomplete sequencing was indicated by rarefaction of sorted-subset datasets, despite the large sequencing depth. Only blood was sampled, and tissue TCR repertoires likely differ from those in blood. Compared with non-shared clonotypes, clonotypes shared by all four sorted-subset donors had higher generation probabilities. Naive subsets generally had larger estimated clonotype richness than memory subsets. When a few donors were compared, the shared fraction of clonotypes was around 5% for naive CD4, 3% to 4% for naive CD8, 2% to 2.5% for memory CD4, and roughly 0.43% for memory CD8. Because the study included only a small number of donors, the genetic and exposure-history diversity represented was limited. Pairwise subsampling led to the expectation that sequencing depth would affect the degree of clonotype sharing among donors.

TCR CDR3 regions were amplified from genomic DNA by multiplex PCR using the deep immunoSEQ assay. Extracted genomic DNA from each cell subset was distributed evenly across all wells of several immunoSEQ 96-well plates, and each plate was treated as a replicate. For sorted subsets, each replicate PCR was loaded with 200 ng genomic DNA, equivalent to 25,000 to 35,000 T cell genomes. Purified libraries were measured with a Qubit 3.0 fluorometer, size-checked on a Bioanalyzer 2100, and measured again with the KAPA Library Quantification kit. Each immunoSEQ 96-well plate was sequenced on its own single-read 150-cycle Illumina NextSeq 550 flow cell. The source study handled its data this way. Because only junctional sequences without quality scores were contained in the immunoSEQ output, filtering matching that applied to full-length reads could not be performed. Sequences were annotated with PyIR, a Python wrapper for IgBLAST v1.9, and V/J genes and CDR3 were assigned using IMGT germline references. Any read was removed if the V/J assignment was weak (E-value above 1e-6), the CDR3 was missing, or the read contained stop codons, out-of-frame junctions, or ambiguous translated residues. V3J clonotypes were defined as sequences sharing an identical inferred V gene, J gene, and CDR3 amino acid sequence. To compute the percentage overlap between repertoires, the number of shared unique clonotypes was divided by the size of the smaller repertoire. RTK rarefaction, the Chao1 estimator, and Recon v2.1 estimates of unobserved clonotypes were used to assess repertoire richness. For all TCRbeta clonotypes obtained by the gDNA method from four donors, generation probabilities were computed with OLGA. TCRdb obtained this table from immuneACCESS and retained in-frame rearrangements with V and J assigned. These tables miss some clones; where compared with another copy, unresolved V genes account for less than half of the shortfall, and the remainder is unexplained. V and J calls and clone size are those listed in that table; D and trimming were worked out from the DNA. Present in this sample are about 1 million clones, more than 60% of which were seen just once. The ten largest clonotypes hold roughly 1.5% of the sample.

In the case of this clone: This clone's antigen is unknown. No qualities accompany the bases; no much larger clone lies one base away.

Healthy HIV-negative adults with no recently reported acute infections or vaccinations were included as donors. All donors were Caucasian adults living in Nashville, Tennessee, USA. CD4+ T cells were enriched by magnetic negative selection; naive cells were then positively selected on CD45RA, and the negative fraction formed the memory subset. After blood collection by leukapheresis, PBMCs were isolated using Ficoll-Histopaque density gradient centrifugation and then cryopreserved in the vapor phase of liquid nitrogen. Analytical flow cytometry was used to check the purity and quantity of each magnetically sorted T cell population. Genomic DNA was isolated from each sorted fraction and quantified by UV absorbance on a Nanodrop 2000c. CDR1 and CDR2 are drawn from the germline V gene: MNHEY, SVGAGI. Including cysteine and phenylalanine, the CDR3 has 16 amino acids. Just the 48-base CDR3 DNA is kept, in frame starting at base 1. Between the V and J ends, shortened by 4 bases and 6 bases respectively, the junction contains 18 bases.

The chain is assembled from TRBV6-5 and TRBJ1-4; matching of 6 bases hints at TRBD1 as the D gene. This sequence originates from a man aged 18 to 35 in good health. Sequencing was performed on memory CD4+ T cells sorted from blood. The sample's cell subset or site label is to be understood as: CD45RA-negative fraction. The nucleotides are TGTGCCAGCAGTTCTCCTGGGGACCCAGGGGATGAAAAACTGTTTTTT. It is translated as CASSSPGDPGDEKLFF.